This T cell receptor (beta chain) was sequenced for a study of molecular identifiers for immune sequencing clone quantification. The CDR3 consists of 14 residues. Germline CDR1 is SQVTM and CDR2 is ANQGSEA. Trimming cost V 3 bases and J 6 bases; bases outside gene matches: 4. TCRdb used MiXCR to reprocess the PCR reads, holding one entry per CDR3 protein. The sample holds some 320,000 distinct CDR3 sequences, about a fifth seen once. Naive CD8 T cells were sorted, and the gate applied was CD8+CD4-CCR7+CD45RA+. This clonotype was observed many times. Its antigen is undetermined. Study-wide results and limits: Effector cells had over 98% of their molecules in clones above 20 RNA copies, while naive cells had under 1%. Detection of one spiked Jurkat cell's TCR RNA reportedly worked in one million naive cells.

The source is a human donor in good health. Some libraries in this study had Jurkat cell RNA spiked in. What was sequenced was naive CD8+ T cells from blood, with Jurkat cell RNA spiked in. The subset is: FACS-sorted CD8+CD4-CCR7+CD45RA+ naive T cells. V usage is TRBV29-1 and J usage is TRBJ2-7; 14 bases line up with TRBD2. CDR3 DNA sequence: TGCAGCGTTGAGGGACTAGCGGGAGAGGGCGAGCAGTACTTC. Protein product: CSVEGLAGEGEQYF.